This is a list of T cell receptor beta chains from one sample in a study of cytotoxic CD8 clonotypes in ibrutinib-treated CLL. The protocol was immunoSEQ multiplex PCR, while the TCRdb copy is restricted to in-frame clones and leaves out a portion. The data show about 130,000 clones, around four fifths seen once. The sequencing used PBMCs, collected after 24 months of ibrutinib treatment. Source of these receptors: a human donor with chronic lymphocytic leukemia. CDR3s include the opening cysteine and the closing phenylalanine or tryptophan. The D gene is left open where the match is weak. Where a row states a size, it is once, few, many or the class of an expanded clone; other rows omit it.

j_gene | v_gene | d_gene | abundance | CDR3aa | CDR3nt
TRBJ2-7 | TRBV19 | NA | few | CASSIVPGRYEQYF | TGTGCCAGTAGTATCGTCCCGGGAAGGTACGAGCAGTACTTC
TRBJ2-5 | TRBV7-2 | NA | few | CASSLGRTVETQYF | TGTGCCAGCAGCTTAGGGCGGACCGTGGAGACCCAGTACTTC
TRBJ1-1 | TRBV6-5 | TRBD1 | NA | CATSGGGLDTEAFF | TGTGCCACCTCAGGGGGGGGGCTGGACACTGAAGCTTTCTTT
TRBJ1-5 | TRBV5-4 | TRBD1 | NA | CASSLAGGRNQPQHF | TGTGCCAGCAGCTTGGCAGGGGGCCGCAATCAGCCCCAGCATTTT
TRBJ1-3 | TRBV6-6 | NA | NA | CASRQGSGNTIYF | TGTGCCAGCAGACAGGGAAGTGGAAACACCATATATTTT
TRBJ2-5 | TRBV4-1 | NA | NA | CASSQPQLQETQYF | TGCGCCAGCAGCCAGCCCCAGCTCCAAGAGACCCAGTACTTC
TRBJ1-2 | TRBV7-9 | TRBD1 | NA | CASSSGQGVARYTF | TGTGCCAGCAGCTCGGGACAGGGGGTAGCTCGCTACACCTTC
TRBJ2-7 | TRBV7-2 | NA | NA | CASSLQSSYEQYF | TGTGCCAGCAGCTTACAGAGCTCCTACGAGCAGTACTTC
TRBJ2-3 | TRBV5-4 | NA | NA | CASSFGRLTDTQYF | TGTGCCAGCAGCTTCGGCAGACTCACAGATACGCAGTATTTT
TRBJ1-1 | TRBV10-1 | TRBD1 | NA | CASSSDRDTEAFF | TGCGCCAGCAGTAGTGACAGGGACACTGAAGCTTTCTTT
TRBJ2-3 | TRBV4-3 | TRBD2 | NA | CASSQVTSAGPSTDTQYF | TGCGCCAGCAGCCAAGTCACCTCAGCGGGGCCTAGCACAGATACGCAGTATTTT
TRBJ1-2 | TRBV25-1 | NA | NA | CASRGSYGYTF | TGTGCCAGCAGGGGATCTTATGGCTACACCTTC
TRBJ2-5 | TRBV5-4 | NA | NA | CASSHVLGLLQETQYF | TGTGCCAGCAGCCACGTCCTCGGACTACTTCAAGAGACCCAGTACTTC
TRBJ2-1 | TRBV9 | TRBD1 | NA | CASGRGQGSVSSYNEQFF | TGTGCCAGCGGTAGGGGACAGGGGTCGGTATCCTCCTACAATGAGCAGTTCTTC
TRBJ1-1 | TRBV2 | TRBD1 | NA | CASSESDRPGTEAFF | TGTGCCAGCAGTGAATCGGACAGGCCTGGCACTGAAGCTTTCTTT
TRBJ1-5 | TRBV7-6 | NA | NA | CASSRNAGFRQPQHF | TGTGCCAGCAGCCGAAACGCAGGGTTTCGTCAGCCCCAGCATTTT
TRBJ2-7 | TRBV5-4 | NA | once | CASSLLVWGEQYF | TGTGCCAGCAGCTTGCTGGTTTGGGGGGAGCAGTACTTC
TRBJ2-7 | TRBV11-2 | TRBD1 | NA | CASSLTGSSRNEQYF | TGTGCCAGCAGCTTGACAGGGTCCTCTAGGAACGAGCAGTACTTC
TRBJ2-5 | TRBV6-1 | NA | NA | CASSEGAQETQYF | TGTGCCAGCAGTGAGGGGGCTCAAGAGACCCAGTACTTC
TRBJ2-1 | TRBV10-3 | TRBD2 | NA | CAISPGLAGELPYNEQFF | TGTGCCATCAGCCCGGGACTAGCGGGGGAGCTCCCTTACAATGAGCAGTTCTTC
TRBJ1-6 | TRBV19 | TRBD1 | NA | CASRTTTGENNSPLHF | TGTGCCAGTAGGACCACGACAGGGGAAAATAATTCACCCCTCCACTTT
TRBJ2-5 | TRBV19 | NA | NA | CASSVQLSGETQYF | TGTGCCAGTAGTGTACAACTGAGCGGGGAGACCCAGTACTTC
TRBJ2-5 | TRBV7-2 | NA | NA | CASSQGGLRGLETQYF | TGTGCCAGCAGCCAAGGGGGGCTTCGAGGACTGGAGACCCAGTACTTC
TRBJ1-1 | TRBV11-3 | NA | NA | CASSSLGSERAENTEAFF | TGTGCCAGCAGCTCCCTTGGGTCGGAGAGGGCGGAGAACACTGAAGCTTTCTTT
TRBJ2-7 | TRBV6-1 | NA | NA | CASSGPTWEQYF | TGTGCCAGCAGTGGACCAACCTGGGAGCAGTACTTC
TRBJ2-3 | TRBV11-3 | TRBD2 | NA | CASSLGPAGNTDTQYF | TGTGCCAGCAGCTTAGGTCCAGCGGGGAACACAGATACGCAGTATTTT
TRBJ1-3 | TRBV5-1 | NA | NA | CASSHDGNTIYF | TGCGCCAGCAGCCACGACGGAAACACCATATATTTT
TRBJ1-2 | TRBV4-3 | TRBD1 | NA | CASSQDIQGSYGYTF | TGCGCCAGCAGCCAGGACATACAGGGGAGCTATGGCTACACCTTC
TRBJ2-1 | TRBV29-1 | TRBD1 | NA | CSAGDRIYNEQFF | TGCAGCGCCGGGGACAGAATCTACAATGAGCAGTTCTTC
TRBJ2-1 | TRBV18 | TRBD1 | NA | CASSPRQGSYNEQFF | TGTGCCAGCTCACCCCGACAGGGGTCCTACAATGAGCAGTTCTTC
TRBJ2-3 | TRBV18 | NA | NA | CASSPLRVLSTDTQYF | TGTGCCAGCTCCCCTCTACGGGTTTTGAGCACAGATACGCAGTATTTT
TRBJ1-2 | TRBV19 | NA | NA | CASSIDRDENYGYTF | TGTGCCAGTAGTATAGATCGTGACGAAAACTATGGCTACACCTTC
TRBJ2-1 | TRBV7-3 | TRBD2 | NA | CASSPTSGSYNEQFF | TGTGCCAGCAGCCCAACTAGCGGCTCCTACAATGAGCAGTTCTTC
TRBJ2-7 | TRBV7-8 | TRBD2 | NA | CASSLVLADSYEQYF | TGTGCCAGCAGCTTAGTCCTAGCGGACTCCTACGAGCAGTACTTC
TRBJ2-7 | TRBV6-1 | NA | NA | CASRVTLSSYEQYF | TGTGCCAGCCGCGTCACATTGAGCTCCTACGAGCAGTACTTC
TRBJ2-7 | TRBV18 | TRBD1 | once | CASSPPGQGFEQYF | TGTGCCAGCTCACCACCAGGACAGGGATTCGAGCAGTACTTC
TRBJ1-2 | TRBV7-3 | TRBD1 | NA | CASSLGQANYGYTF | TGTGCCAGCAGCCTCGGACAGGCTAACTATGGCTACACCTTC
TRBJ2-1 | TRBV25-1 | TRBD2 | NA | CASSPGLAGGQNEQFF | TGTGCCAGCAGCCCCGGACTAGCGGGGGGGCAAAATGAGCAGTTCTTC
TRBJ1-6 | TRBV11-1 | NA | NA | CASSLGESSYNSPLHF | TGTGCCAGCAGCTTAGGTGAAAGCTCCTATAATTCACCCCTCCACTTT
TRBJ2-3 | TRBV27 | NA | NA | CASSLRYTDTQYF | TGTGCCAGCAGCCTACGCTACACAGATACGCAGTATTTT
TRBJ1-2 | TRBV19 | NA | NA | CASSSPGHLNYGYTF | TGTGCCAGTAGTAGCCCGGGACACCTTAACTATGGCTACACCTTC
TRBJ2-1 | TRBV5-4 | NA | once | CASSTKLASNEQFF | TGTGCCAGCAGCACGAAGCTAGCGTCGAATGAGCAGTTCTTC
TRBJ1-1 | TRBV4-3 | NA | NA | CASSPGGGSVTEAFF | TGCGCCAGCAGCCCCGGAGGGGGTTCGGTCACTGAAGCTTTCTTT
TRBJ2-7 | TRBV19 | NA | NA | CASSPWGRRHISEQYF | TGTGCCAGTAGTCCCTGGGGCCGCCGGCACATTTCCGAGCAGTACTTC
TRBJ2-7 | TRBV6-5 | NA | few | CASSPMSGLGEQYF | TGTGCCAGCAGTCCGATGTCAGGCCTGGGGGAGCAGTACTTC
TRBJ1-6 | TRBV5-1 | TRBD1 | NA | CASSFTGRGDNSPLHF | TGCGCCAGCAGCTTTACGGGCAGGGGGGACAATTCACCCCTCCACTTT
TRBJ1-2 | TRBV5-6 | NA | NA | CASAPGWGGYTF | TGTGCCAGCGCCCCGGGCTGGGGGGGCTACACCTTC
TRBJ2-7 | TRBV6-1 | NA | NA | CASKVSSSYEQYF | TGTGCCAGCAAGGTCTCATCTTCCTACGAGCAGTACTTC
TRBJ1-2 | TRBV7-9 | NA | NA | CASSRGMSYGYTF | TGTGCCAGCAGCCGTGGTATGAGCTATGGCTACACCTTC
TRBJ2-1 | TRBV18 | TRBD2 | NA | CASSPEGLAAYNEQFF | TGTGCCAGCTCACCGGAGGGACTAGCGGCCTACAATGAGCAGTTCTTC
TRBJ1-1 | TRBV29-1 | NA | NA | CSVRSGLNTEAFF | TGCAGCGTTCGGTCAGGACTGAACACTGAAGCTTTCTTT
TRBJ2-2 | TRBV4-1 | TRBD2 | NA | CASSQVGRGPNTGELFF | TGCGCCAGCAGCCAAGTAGGGAGGGGCCCAAACACCGGGGAGCTGTTTTTT
TRBJ2-5 | TRBV6-5 | NA | NA | CASSPEGPQETQYF | TGTGCCAGCAGTCCAGAGGGCCCACAAGAGACCCAGTACTTC
TRBJ2-7 | TRBV7-2 | NA | NA | CASSLPLIGEQYF | TGTGCCAGCAGCTTACCCCTTATAGGAGAGCAGTACTTC
TRBJ1-2 | TRBV27 | NA | NA | CASRNRARDGYTF | TGTGCCAGCAGAAACAGGGCTAGGGATGGCTACACCTTC
TRBJ2-5 | TRBV7-6 | TRBD1 | NA | CASSYTQGLEETQYF | TGTGCCAGCAGCTACACACAGGGGTTGGAAGAGACCCAGTACTTC
TRBJ1-3 | TRBV4-3 | TRBD1 | NA | CASSPGGLTTGNTIYF | TGCGCCAGCAGCCCAGGGGGGCTGACTACTGGAAACACCATATATTTT